The 30 T cell receptor beta chains in this list originate from one sample, sequenced in a study of T cell repertoires in aging, cancer and after chemotherapy. Peripheral blood genomic DNA, not sorted cells or RNA, was the template. Multiplex touch-down PCR with TRB-A/B primers amplified rearranged V-D-J TRB sequences. TCRdb recomputed calls from the multiplex PCR reads with MiXCR, one row per CDR3 protein. The sample carries some 1,000 distinct CDR3 sequences, around 29% recorded once. Sequencing input: blood. The source is a human donor with a solid tumor.

In regard to this clonotype: One end of the junction does not line up with germline, which may come from a read error. The gene calls are TRBV5-1 and TRBJ2-3; perhaps TRBD2 as D (6 bases). This CDR3 region has 15 residues. The germline gives CDR1 SGHRS, CDR2 YFSETQ. CDR3 in amino acids: CASSLRLEGGDTQYF. CDR3 bases: TGTGCCAGCAGCTTAAGACTAGAAGGTGGAGATACGCAGTATTTT. Together with reference TRBV5-1 and TRBJ2-3, the CDR3 gives the full variable domain: KAGVTQTPRYLIKTRGQQVTLSCSPISGHRSVSWYQQTPGQGLQFLFEYFSETQRNKGNFPGRFSGRQFSNSRSEMNVSTLELGDSALYLCASSLRLEGGDTQYFGPGTRLTVL.

By sample share, this clonotype is large (0.1 to 1%). The rearrangement links TRBV27 to TRBJ2-1; D is ambiguous. Trimming stripped 1 base from V and 8 bases from J, with 3 bases between. The CDR3 totals 11 residues. Germline V gene sequence: CDR1 MNHEY, CDR2 SMNVEV (reference sequence). The CDR3 region has the DNA TGTGCCAGCAGTTTATTCCATGAGCAGTTCTTC. Its translation: CASSLFHEQFF.

The rearrangement joins TRBV2 to TRBJ1-5, with D maybe TRBD1 (6 bases). This CDR3 contains 13 residues. V was clipped by 4 bases and J by 2 bases, with 6 bases between them. Germline V gene lookup returns CDR1 SNHLY and CDR2 FYNNEI. The chain's CDR3 is CASSGQGNQPQHF. The CDR3, as DNA: TGTGCCAGCAGTGGACAGGGCAATCAGCCCCAGCATTTT.

This clonotype is labeled large. The CDR3 spells CASSPHRWDSDYNEQFF. CDR3 nucleotide sequence: TGTGCCAGCAGCCCACACAGGTGGGACTCCGATTACAATGAGCAGTTCTTC. The rearrangement joins TRBV7-2 to TRBJ2-1; D may be TRBD2 (6 bases). The CDR3 consists of 17 residues. The germline V and J ends were trimmed by 5 bases and 4 bases, with 21 bases remaining between them. Germline CDR1 reads SGHTA; CDR2 reads FQGNSA.

The V and J genes are TRBV25-1 and TRBJ1-2, with D hard to call. V lost 1 base, J lost 6 bases, and 12 bases lay in between. The V gene's germline CDR1 is MGHDK and CDR2 SYGVNS. The CDR3 extends over 14 amino acids. The CDR3 loop reads CASSEWEGIDGYTF. The CDR3 nucleotides are TGTGCCAGCAGTGAATGGGAAGGGATTGATGGCTACACCTTC.

By sample fraction, this clonotype is large. The chain joins TRBV6-4 to TRBJ2-1; 10 bases are a match to TRBD2. Germline trimming cut 2 bases from V and 9 bases from J; bases unmatched to any gene: 4. Germline-derived CDR1 and CDR2 are MRHNA and SNTAGT. This CDR3 is 14 amino acids long. The CDR3 region is CASSDGTSVGEQFF. CDR3 nucleotides: TGTGCCAGCAGTGACGGGACTAGCGTAGGTGAGCAGTTCTTC.

This clonotype is labeled medium-sized (0.01 to 0.1%). The J gene is TRBJ1-3, the V gene TRBV20-1, with D tentatively TRBD1 (5 bases). The CDR3 has 15 residues. Germline V gene data show CDR1 as DFQATT and CDR2 as SNEGSKA (reference sequence). Trimming shortened V by 6 bases and J by 0 bases, and 15 bases separated the two germline ends. The CDR3 DNA reads TGCAGTGCCAGGGCCCTTTCGAACTCTGGAAACACCATATATTTT. Translating gives CSARALSNSGNTIYF.

The chain has TRBV6-2 or TRBV6-3 and TRBJ1-5; no clear D. CDR1 and CDR2 from the germline V gene are MNHEY and SVGEGT. V lost 5 bases and J lost 1, with 12 bases in between. CDR3 length equals 15 residues. The chain's CDR3 is CASSTTRTSNQPQHF. CDR3 coding DNA: TGTGCCAGCAGTACCACCCGGACCAGCAATCAGCCCCAGCATTTT.

About this clonotype: This could be a read error, since a much larger clone is one nucleotide away. The V call is TRBV27, the J call TRBJ1-1; 8 bases align to TRBD1. Germline V gives CDR1 MNHEY, CDR2 SMNVEV (reference sequence). The CDR3 spans 17 residues. The DNA for the CDR3 is TGTGCCATCAGTTTGCCTCGGACAGGGTCGAACGCCCCTGAAGCTTTCTTT. Translated: CAISLPRTGSNAPEAFF.

This clonotype is classed as medium-sized. The chain employs TRBV27 and TRBJ2-6; D is ambiguous. V dropped 10 bases and J dropped 1 base, with 8 bases sitting between them. Germline-derived CDR1 and CDR2 are MNHEY and SMNVEV (reference sequence). CDR3 length: 13 residues. The CDR3 nucleotides read TGTGCCACCCACTCTTCTGGGGCCAACGTCCTGACTTTC. The encoded protein is CATHSSGANVLTF. Using reference TRBV27 and TRBJ2-6 for the parts outside the CDR3, the full variable domain is EAQVTQNPRYLITVTGKKLTVTCSQNMNHEYMSWYRQDPGLGLRQIYYSMNVEVTDKGDVPEGYKVSRKEKRNFPLILESPSPNQTSLYFCATHSSGANVLTFGAGSRLTVL.

This clonotype is medium-sized in the sample. V usage is TRBV5-1 and J usage is TRBJ1-1, with D possibly TRBD1 on 6 matching bases. In germline, CDR1 is SGHRS, CDR2 YFSETQ. The CDR3 length is 15 residues. V was cut by 4 bases and J by 6 bases, with 19 bases left in between. The CDR3 is CASSPDTGSTAEAFF. In DNA form, the CDR3 reads TGCGCCAGCAGCCCCGACACAGGGAGTACCGCTGAAGCTTTCTTT.

By share, this clonotype ranks as medium-sized. J is TRBJ2-7 and V is TRBV5-1, with a tentative D call TRBD1 (5 bases). V was shortened by 4 bases and J by 2 bases, with 13 bases between the two germline ends. Germline V CDR1 and CDR2: SGHRS, YFSETQ. CDR3 length: 14 residues. The CDR3 DNA reads TGCGCCAGCAGCCTGGACGGACAAGCCTACGAGCAGTACTTC. Its protein product is CASSLDGQAYEQYF.

The V gene is TRBV11-2, the J gene TRBJ1-2, with D unclear. The germline V gene has CDR1 SGHAT and CDR2 FQNNGV. CDR3 length: 11 amino acids. The V end was cut by 5 bases, the J end by 5 bases, with 6 bases between. CDR3: CASSPQYGYTF. The CDR3 bases are TGTGCCAGCAGCCCCCAGTATGGCTACACCTTC.

By share of the sample, this clonotype is medium-sized. The V gene is TRBV10-1, the J gene TRBJ1-1; D is unclear. The ends were cut back, 1 base at V and 4 bases at J, with 7 bases in the middle. Per the germline V gene, CDR1 is WNHNN and CDR2 is SYGVQD (reference sequence). The CDR3 is made up of 13 amino acids. CDR3 coding DNA: TGCGCCAGCAGTGAGTTGGCGGGCACTGAAGCTTTCTTT. It specifies CASSELAGTEAFF.

The chain employs TRBV28 and TRBJ2-7; D is undetermined. Germline lookup yields CDR1 MDHEN and CDR2 SYDVKM. The CDR3 consists of 14 residues. Trimming shortened V by 7 bases and J by 3 bases, and 16 bases separated the two germline ends. The CDR3 bases are TGTGCCAGCACCAACACTGAATGGGGCTACGAGCAGTACTTC. It is translated as CASTNTEWGYEQYF.

This clonotype was seen only once. This chain joins TRBV2 and TRBJ1-2, with D hard to call. The CDR3 extends over 13 amino acids. V was pared by 9 bases and J by 4 bases, with 15 bases between. CDR1 is SNHLY, CDR2 FYNNEI, per germline. The CDR3 protein is CARKGRVGYGYTF. The CDR3 DNA reads TGTGCCAGAAAAGGGAGGGTGGGCTATGGCTACACCTTC.

This clonotype qualifies as medium-sized. The genes are TRBV20-1 and TRBJ1-2; the D gene is possibly TRBD1 (5 bases). V lost 5 bases and J lost 1, with 11 bases in between. The V gene's germline CDR1 is DFQATT and CDR2 SNEGSKA (reference sequence). The CDR3 loop spans 13 amino acids. This CDR3 reads CSAETGRNYGYTF. The CDR3 DNA follows: TGCAGTGCTGAGACGGGGCGTAACTATGGCTACACCTTC.

This clonotype ranks as medium-sized. V usage is TRBV6-1 and J usage is TRBJ1-1, with 8 bases that match TRBD1. Germline CDR1 is MNHNS and CDR2 is SASEGT. J lost 0 bases, V lost 4 bases, and 1 base had no gene match. This CDR3 spans 14 amino acids. This CDR3 reads CASSAGQVNTEAFF. In DNA form, the CDR3 reads TGTGCCAGCAGTGCGGGACAGGTGAACACTGAAGCTTTCTTT.

This clonotype counts as large. The chain couples TRBV27 to TRBJ2-1; D is perhaps TRBD1 (6 bases). Trimming left V 5 bases short and J 13 bases short, with 12 bases between. The CDR3 is 11 residues long. Germline lookup yields CDR1 MNHEY and CDR2 SMNVEV (reference sequence). CDR3 amino acids: CASSVRDTQFF. The CDR3 nucleotides are TGTGCCAGCAGTGTCCGGGACACACAGTTCTTC.

This clonotype qualifies as medium-sized (0.01 to 0.1%). The rearrangement joins TRBV18 to TRBJ2-1, with 7 bases that match TRBD2. V dropped 3 bases and J dropped 5; count of bases not matched to a gene: 7. Germline CDR1 reads KGHSH; CDR2 reads LQKENI. This CDR3 comprises 15 residues. CDR3 nucleotide sequence: TGTGCCAGCTCACCGGGCAGCGGGAAGAACAATGAGCAGTTCTTC. Translating it yields CASSPGSGKNNEQFF.

By frequency in the sample, this clonotype is large (0.1 to 1%). The chain is built from TRBV19 and TRBJ1-5; D is uncertain. The germline V and J ends were trimmed by 6 bases and 1 base, with 13 bases remaining between them. Germline V gene sequence: CDR1 LNHDA, CDR2 SQIVND (reference sequence). The CDR3 has 15 residues. The CDR3 reads CASRTDPASNQPQHF. Written as DNA, the CDR3 is TGTGCCAGTAGGACGGACCCAGCGAGCAATCAGCCCCAGCATTTT.

This clonotype is categorized as large. CDR3 bases: TGTGCCAGCAGCTTGGGCGGGGCTGGGGCCAACGTCCTGACTTTC. Translating it yields CASSLGGAGANVLTF. The V gene is TRBV5-4, the J gene TRBJ2-6; a possible D gene is TRBD2 (6 bases). Germline V lookup: CDR1 SGHNT, CDR2 YYREEE (reference sequence). Trimming stripped 0 bases from V and 2 bases from J, with 6 bases between. CDR3 size: 15 residues. The variable domain in full, with the rest retrieved from reference TRBV5-4 and TRBJ2-6, is ETGVTQSPTHLIKTRGQQVTLRCSSQSGHNTVSWYQQALGQGPQFIFQYYREEENGRGNFPPRFSGLQFPNYSSELNVNALELDDSALYLCASSLGGAGANVLTFGAGSRLTVL.

V is TRBV19 and J is TRBJ2-2; D is ambiguous. This CDR3 has 11 residues. Germline loops: CDR1 LNHDA, CDR2 SQIVND (reference sequence). The germline V and J ends were trimmed by 9 bases and 5 bases, with 7 bases remaining between them. The CDR3 sequence: CASLGTGELFF. CDR3 DNA sequence: TGTGCCAGCTTAGGTACCGGGGAGCTGTTTTTT.

Within the sample, this clonotype is medium-sized. The rearrangement uses TRBV20-1 and TRBJ1-1; D might be TRBD1 (5 bases). Per the germline V gene, CDR1 is DFQATT and CDR2 is SNEGSKA (reference sequence). This CDR3 contains 16 residues. Trimming removed 5 bases at V and 3 bases at J, with 22 bases between. The CDR3 DNA sequence: TGCAGTGCTGGCCGCCCGCGTGCTGTAGGGGACACTGAAGCTTTCTTT. Its translation is CSAGRPRAVGDTEAFF.

In this sample, this clonotype is medium-sized. This sequence joins TRBV6-4 and TRBJ1-1; D is unclear. This CDR3 has 13 residues. Germline CDR1 and CDR2: MRHNA and SNTAGT. V dropped 6 bases and J dropped 1 base, with 9 bases sitting between them. The DNA of the CDR3 is TGTGCCAGCAGAGTACAACCGAACACTGAAGCTTTCTTT. This codes for CASRVQPNTEAFF.

With respect to this clonotype: It may be a read error: a sequence one base away is much more abundant. The genes are TRBV6-6 and TRBJ1-5; 9 nucleotides agree with TRBD1. CDR3 length: 14 amino acids. Germline assignment: CDR1 MNHNY and CDR2 SVGAGI (reference sequence). The V gene end was trimmed by 8 bases and the J gene end by 9 bases; junction bases not matched to a gene: 11. The CDR3 nucleotides read TGTGCCAGCGGTCCCCCACAGGGGGCATGGCCCCAGCATTTT. Encoded protein: CASGPPQGAWPQHF.

The chain combines TRBV9 with TRBJ2-3; no clear D. This CDR3 contains 13 residues. V lost 4 bases and J 2 bases, leaving 8 bases between the germline ends. Germline loops: CDR1 SGDLS, CDR2 YYNGEE. CDR3 protein: CASSLGPTDTQYF. CDR3 bases: TGTGCCAGCAGCCTCGGACCCACAGATACGCAGTATTTT.

The rearrangement uses TRBV19 and TRBJ2-7; 12 nucleotides match TRBD2. The CDR3 extends over 16 amino acids. With 2 bases clipped from V and 4 bases from J, the junction kept 6 bases outside the gene matches. Germline CDR1 and CDR2: LNHDA and SQIVND (reference sequence). The CDR3: CASSILAGGQVYEQYF. The CDR3 nucleotides read TGTGCCAGTAGTATACTAGCGGGAGGGCAGGTGTACGAGCAGTACTTC.

This clonotype is labeled medium-sized. The genes are TRBV7-9 and TRBJ1-1; 11 nucleotides line up with TRBD1. CDR1 is SEHNR, CDR2 FQNEAQ, per germline (reference sequence). The junction had 12 bases not matched to a gene; V was cut back by 2 bases and J by 1 base. The CDR3 sequence is 19 residues long. The CDR3 loop reads CASSLSHTGQGVRNTEAFF. The CDR3 nucleotides are TGTGCCAGCAGCTTATCCCATACGGGACAGGGGGTCAGGAACACTGAAGCTTTCTTT.

This clonotype is deemed medium-sized (0.01 to 0.1%). This sequence joins TRBV18 and TRBJ1-2; 8 bases match TRBD1. This CDR3 is built from 15 residues. V lost 3 bases, J lost 9 bases, and 12 bases stayed unmatched. Germline-derived CDR1 and CDR2 are KGHSH and LQKENI. The CDR3 here is CASSPSGGGGLSYTF. Here the CDR3 DNA reads TGTGCCAGCTCACCCTCAGGGGGCGGCGGGTTAAGCTACACCTTC.